These T cell receptor beta chains were read from a single sample in a study of control samples from healthy donors and cancer patients. The data were produced by immunoSEQ multiplex PCR, yet TCRdb's version contains in-frame clones alone and is incomplete. The sample gives around 94,000 clones, around 86% of which show up once; roughly 1.2% is in the top ten. The source material was blood. Receptors were obtained from a woman aged 50 to 60 in good health. Both conserved end residues are part of each CDR3. Fields, in order: clone size, J gene, D gene, V gene, CDR3 DNA, CDR3 protein. The D gene is left open where the match is weak. Size values are once, few and many counts, or a class for expanded clones, and some rows have none.

many | TRBJ1-3 | NA | TRBV19 | TGTGCCAGTAGTATAGGTGGAAACACCATATATTTT | CASSIGGNTIYF
NA | TRBJ2-2 | TRBD1 | TRBV19 | TGTGCCAGTTCCCGGGACAGGGGTTTCAACACCGGGGAGCTGTTTTTT | CASSRDRGFNTGELFF
NA | TRBJ1-2 | TRBD1 | TRBV6-5 | TGTGCCAGCAGAAAAGGGACAGGGGTTAACTATGGCTACACCTTC | CASRKGTGVNYGYTF
NA | TRBJ1-5 | TRBD1 | TRBV19 | TGTGCCAGTAGTATCCCCCGGGGACAGCAATATCAGCCCCAGCATTTT | CASSIPRGQQYQPQHF
NA | TRBJ1-2 | TRBD1 | TRBV3-1/TRBV3-2 | TGTGCCAGCACCCCCACCAGACAGGGGCATGGCTACACCTTC | CASTPTRQGHGYTF
once | TRBJ2-2 | TRBD1 | TRBV28 | TGTGCCAGCAACAAATCCGGGACAGGCACCGGGGAGCTGTTTTTT | CASNKSGTGTGELFF
NA | TRBJ2-6 | TRBD1 | TRBV19 | TGTGCCAGTATCAAGGGGACAGGGGTATCTGGGGCCAACGTCCTGACTTTC | CASIKGTGVSGANVLTF
NA | TRBJ2-7 | TRBD2 | TRBV5-1 | TGCGCCAGCACCGAGACTAGCGGGAGGCCCGAGCAGTACTTC | CASTETSGRPEQYF
NA | TRBJ2-7 | NA | TRBV5-4 | TGTGCCAGCAGCTTGGGCATGGGGAATTACGAGCAGTACTTC | CASSLGMGNYEQYF
NA | TRBJ1-3 | TRBD1 | TRBV5-1 | TGCGCCAGCAGCTTGTCCGGGACAGGGGGATCCTCTGGAAACACCATATATTTT | CASSLSGTGGSSGNTIYF
NA | TRBJ1-2 | NA | TRBV4-1 | TGCGCCAGCAGCCAGGGACAACCTTTCGGCTATGGCTACACCTTC | CASSQGQPFGYGYTF
NA | TRBJ2-3 | NA | TRBV7-2 | TGTGCCAGCAGCTTAGCTCTCCAGGGCGCAGATACGCAGTATTTT | CASSLALQGADTQYF
NA | TRBJ1-2 | NA | TRBV11-1 | TGTGCCAGCAGCTTTGTGGAGGGCGCGATGTATGGCTACACCTTC | CASSFVEGAMYGYTF
NA | TRBJ1-1 | NA | TRBV6-5 | TGTGCCAGCAGTTCCCTAGGCTTCCCGTACACTGAAGCTTTCTTT | CASSSLGFPYTEAFF
few | TRBJ1-5 | NA | TRBV11-2 | TGTGCCAGCACTAAAGACAGCGGCAATCAGCCCCAGCATTTT | CASTKDSGNQPQHF
NA | TRBJ2-7 | NA | TRBV19 | TGTGCCAGTAGTATAGCGGACATTGACACGTTTGGGGAGCAGTACTTC | CASSIADIDTFGEQYF
NA | TRBJ2-4 | TRBD1 | TRBV11-3 | TGTGCCAGCAGCTTAGGTGGTTGGACAGGAATAGCCAAAAACATTCAGTACTTC | CASSLGGWTGIAKNIQYF
NA | TRBJ1-4 | NA | TRBV2 | TGTGCCAGCAGTGGACTCTCAACTAATGAAAAACTGTTTTTT | CASSGLSTNEKLFF
few | TRBJ2-1 | TRBD1 | TRBV11-2 | TGTGCCAGCAGACCCTGGGGACAGGGGGATTACAATGAGCAGTTCTTC | CASRPWGQGDYNEQFF
NA | TRBJ2-7 | NA | TRBV18 | TGTGCCAGCTCACCGGGGGGGGGCAGCTCCTACGAGCAGTACTTC | CASSPGGGSSYEQYF
NA | TRBJ1-2 | NA | TRBV7-8 | TGTGCCAGCAGCTTAGTTGTGACGGCGGACTATGGCTACACCTTC | CASSLVVTADYGYTF
NA | TRBJ2-3 | NA | TRBV4-1 | TGCGCCAGCAGCGCCCGAGGGGAGGATACGCAGTATTTT | CASSARGEDTQYF
few | TRBJ1-2 | NA | TRBV5-1 | TGCGCCAGCAGCGAGCGTTTCAATGGCTACACCTTC | CASSERFNGYTF
NA | TRBJ1-1 | TRBD1 | TRBV7-8 | TGTGCCAGCAGCTTATCGACACGACAGGGGGGCGAAGCTTTCTTT | CASSLSTRQGGEAFF
NA | TRBJ2-1 | NA | TRBV11-3 | TGTGCCAGCAGCTTAGGGGTTCTGTTAGGTGAGCAGTTCTTC | CASSLGVLLGEQFF
NA | TRBJ2-7 | NA | TRBV5-4 | TGTGCCAGCAGCTTGAAAGGCGGCTCCGAGCAGTACTTC | CASSLKGGSEQYF
once | TRBJ2-1 | NA | TRBV6-1 | TGTGCCAGCAGTGCACGAGTGGTAGCGGAGGGAGCTTACAATGAGCAGTTCTTC | CASSARVVAEGAYNEQFF
NA | TRBJ2-2 | NA | TRBV7-3 | TGTGCCAGCAGCCTGCGCGGGGGCTTTATCAGTTCCGGGGAGCTGTTTTTT | CASSLRGGFISSGELFF
NA | TRBJ2-7 | NA | TRBV10-2 | TGCGCCAGCAGTGAGCACAGGTCTAACGAGCAGTACTTC | CASSEHRSNEQYF
NA | TRBJ2-3 | TRBD2 | TRBV7-2 | TGTGCCAGCAGCCCATTGGGGGGGGGTCGGGCAGATACGCAGTATTTT | CASSPLGGGRADTQYF
NA | TRBJ2-2 | NA | TRBV7-9 | TGTGCCAGCATCCAGAGAACCGGGGAGCTGTTTTTT | CASIQRTGELFF
NA | TRBJ2-7 | NA | TRBV19 | TGTGCCAGTAGTATTAAGGAGGGGATCAACGAGCAGTACTTC | CASSIKEGINEQYF
few | TRBJ2-5 | TRBD2 | TRBV4-1 | TGCGCCAGCAGCCAAGATCGGATAGCGGGAGTTCGAGAGACCCAGTACTTC | CASSQDRIAGVRETQYF
NA | TRBJ2-7 | NA | TRBV5-8 | TGTGCCAGCAGCTCTGCGAGTTACCACTACGAGCAGTACTTC | CASSSASYHYEQYF
NA | TRBJ1-2 | TRBD1 | TRBV5-1 | TGCGCCAGCAGCTTTGGACAGGGGAATGGCTACACCTTC | CASSFGQGNGYTF
NA | TRBJ1-4 | TRBD1 | TRBV14 | TGTGCCAGCAGCCAAGATCTGGGACAGGGCTCACTAGGGGAAAAACTGTTTTTT | CASSQDLGQGSLGEKLFF
NA | TRBJ2-3 | TRBD2 | TRBV28 | TGTGCCAGCAGTTTAGCGGGGGAGGGAAGCACAGATACGCAGTATTTT | CASSLAGEGSTDTQYF
NA | TRBJ2-7 | TRBD1 | TRBV6-1 | TGTGCCAGCAGTGTCCCACCCGGGACAGGGGGCTACGAGCAGTACTTC | CASSVPPGTGGYEQYF
once | TRBJ2-1 | NA | TRBV28 | TGTGCCAGCACCCAGGGCGGGGTTTACAATGAGCAGTTCTTC | CASTQGGVYNEQFF
few | TRBJ1-1 | TRBD1 | TRBV7-2 | TGTGCCAGCAGCCCCGGGACAGCGAACACTGAAGCTTTCTTT | CASSPGTANTEAFF
NA | TRBJ1-1 | TRBD1 | TRBV7-7 | TGTGCCAGCAGCTTAGCGACAGGGGGCACTGAAGCTTTCTTT | CASSLATGGTEAFF
NA | TRBJ2-7 | NA | TRBV6-2/TRBV6-3 | TGTGCCAGCAGTTACGACGGTTCGAGCTCCTACGAGCAGTACTTC | CASSYDGSSSYEQYF
once | TRBJ1-1 | NA | TRBV4-3 | TGCGCCAGCAGCCAATTATCAGGACCCGGAGGGAATTTGCGTGAAGCTTTCTTT | CASSQLSGPGGNLREAFF
NA | TRBJ2-3 | TRBD2 | TRBV2 | TGTGCCAGCAGTCGACCGGGAACGGGGGGGGCTACAGATACGCAGTATTTT | CASSRPGTGGATDTQYF
NA | TRBJ2-7 | TRBD2 | TRBV5-4 | TGTGCCAGCAGCTTAGACCCTGACGGGGAGGGGGAGCAGTACTTC | CASSLDPDGEGEQYF
NA | TRBJ2-3 | TRBD2 | TRBV2 | TGTGCCAGCCTTCGCGGGGGGGCAGATACGCAGTATTTT | CASLRGGADTQYF
NA | TRBJ2-5 | TRBD1 | TRBV18 | TGTGCCAGCTCACCTCCAGGGACAGTACAAGAGACCCAGTACTTC | CASSPPGTVQETQYF